The 3 T cell receptor beta chains in this list originate from one sample, sequenced in a study of control samples from healthy donors and cancer patients. TCRdb's table, derived via immunoSEQ multiplex PCR, lists solely in-frame clones and lacks some. This sample has approximately 140,000 clones, with 90% to 95% found just once. The source material was blood. These receptors all come from a man between 35 and 55 years old in good health.

This chain connects TRBV5-6 to TRBJ1-1; unclear D gene. Germline CDR1 SGHDT, CDR2 YYEEEE. The CDR3 consists of 13 residues. V was trimmed by 0 bases and J by 6 bases, leaving 9 bases between them. The CDR3 reads CASSLEGRAEAFF. In DNA form, the CDR3 reads TGTGCCAGCAGCTTGGAGGGAAGAGCTGAAGCTTTCTTT.

The rearrangement joins TRBV3-1 (or the pseudogene TRBV3-2) to TRBJ1-1, with D maybe TRBD1 (5 bases). V lost 1 base to trimming and J lost 6 bases, with 27 bases between them. CDR1 and CDR2 from the germline V gene are LGHDT and YNNKEL (reference sequence). The CDR3 contains 19 residues. CDR3 nucleotide sequence: TGTGCCAGCAGCCAAGGTGGATGGGGCTTTGGAAGGGTCGACGCTGAAGCTTTCTTT. This codes for CASSQGGWGFGRVDAEAFF.

This rearrangement joins TRBV27 to TRBJ1-4; D may be TRBD1 (5 bases). The CDR3 is 15 residues long. Germline loops: CDR1 MNHEY, CDR2 SMNVEV (reference sequence). Deletions cut 5 bases from V and 4 bases from J, with 14 bases between. CDR3 sequence reads: CASSPGVYGNEKLFF. The DNA of the CDR3 is TGTGCCAGCAGTCCGGGGGTTTACGGTAATGAAAAACTGTTTTTT.